Shown below are 30 T cell receptor beta chains from a single sample sequenced in a study of T cell repertoires in cytomegalovirus infection (dated by TCRdb to about 2019). The treatment or condition label of this sample denotes: in vitro stimulation with specific CMV peptide epitopes to enrich CMV-specific T cells. Their antigens remain unidentified. Sequencing was performed on an Illumina HiSeq 1500. The raw public reads went through TCRdb reprocessing: fastp at Q25, MiXCR clone calling, in-frame beta chains kept. Entries are consolidated by CDR3 protein sequence, retaining the most common genes and DNA. This sample holds about 500,000 distinct CDR3 sequences; roughly a third were observed only once. The ten biggest clones cover 15% to 20% of the sample. This specimen consisted of cultured PBMCs, obtained from culture after CMV antigen stimulation. These receptors all stem from a human donor in good health (CMV status not recorded). Some clones in this sample may be carry-over from other donors' samples.

The table lists this clonotype with many counts. The chain is built from TRBV7-2 and TRBJ2-2; the match to TRBD2 covers 7 bases. V gave up 1 base and J gave up 5 bases; unmatched junction bases: 10. CDR1 and CDR2 from the germline V gene are SGHTA and FQGNSA. This CDR3 comprises 17 residues. The CDR3 nucleotides are TGTGCCAGCAGCTTAGTGAGCGGAGCGGGACTGACCGGGGAGCTGTTTTTT. Its translation: CASSLVSGAGLTGELFF.

This chain uses TRBV7-9 with TRBJ2-1; TRBD2 agrees at 7 bases. The germline V gene encodes CDR1 SEHNR and CDR2 FQNEAQ (reference sequence). The CDR3 is 16 amino acids. V trimming: 1 base; J trimming: 2 bases; junction bases outside the gene matches: 5. The CDR3 nucleotides read TGTGCCAGCAGCTTAGTAGGCGGGAGCCCCTACAATGAGCAGTTCTTC. As protein: CASSLVGGSPYNEQFF.

As concerns this clonotype: The junction differs from germline at one of its ends, possibly a read error. The V gene is TRBV7-6, the J gene TRBJ1-2; 7 bases line up with TRBD1. The germline V gene has CDR1 SGHVS and CDR2 FNYEAQ. The length of the CDR3 is 13 residues. CDR3 protein: CGGTDYSNYGYTF. DNA for the CDR3: TGCGGGGGGACAGATTACTCTAACTATGGCTACACCTTC.

This clonotype turned up a few times. J is TRBJ2-5 and V is TRBV6-1; no reliable D call. CDR1 MNHNS and CDR2 SASEGT come from the germline V gene. The CDR3 extends over 11 amino acids. The germline V and J ends were trimmed by 6 bases and 4 bases, with 6 bases remaining between them. CDR3 in DNA: TGTGCCAGCAGGAAAGTAGAGACCCAGTACTTC. This encodes CASRKVETQYF.

The V call is TRBV7-8, the J call TRBJ2-7; tentatively, D is TRBD2 (5 bases). The CDR3 is 13 residues long. The V gene lost 8 bases and the J gene lost 6 bases, with 17 bases spanning the gap. Germline CDR1 reads SGHVS; CDR2 reads FQNEAQ. The CDR3 DNA sequence: TGTGCCAGCGGGCGGAGGCCCCTCCTCGAGCAGTACTTC. This gives the protein CASGRRPLLEQYF.

This clonotype was detected a few times. The chain is built from TRBV7-9 and TRBJ2-5; a possible D gene is TRBD2 (5 bases). Looked up from germline, CDR1 is SEHNR and CDR2 is FQNEAQ (reference sequence). Trimming left V 8 bases short and J 1 base short, with 14 bases between. The CDR3 has 14 amino acids. The CDR3 loop is CASVPIATQETQYF. CDR3 in DNA: TGTGCCAGCGTCCCTATAGCGACCCAAGAGACCCAGTACTTC.

The chain recombines TRBV12-3 or TRBV12-4 with TRBJ2-1; D tentatively fits TRBD1 or TRBD2 (5 bases each). The CDR3 sequence is 14 residues long. V dropped 4 bases and J dropped 6 bases, with 13 bases sitting between them. CDR3 loop: CASSSGTPGNEQFF. The DNA for the CDR3 is TGTGCCAGCAGTTCCGGGACCCCGGGCAATGAGCAGTTCTTC.

A single count supports this clonotype. The chain uses TRBV29-1 and TRBJ2-6, with 9 bases lining up with TRBD1. V lost 0 bases and J lost 1; bases outside the gene matches: 10. The CDR3 spans 19 residues. Germline V gene data show CDR1 as SQVTM and CDR2 as ANQGSEA. CDR3 nucleotides: TGCAGCGTTGAAGAAACAGGGGGCTCTCTCTTATCTGGGGCCAACGTCCTGACTTTC. Translating gives CSVEETGGSLLSGANVLTF.

The chain links TRBV27 to TRBJ1-1; D is ambiguous. This CDR3 is built from 12 residues. The germline V gene encodes CDR1 MNHEY and CDR2 SMNVEV (reference sequence). V shed 6 bases and J shed 2 bases, with 7 bases lying between them. CDR3 nucleotide sequence: TGTGCCAGCAGATCAGGAAACACTGAAGCTTTCTTT. Its translation is CASRSGNTEAFF.

This clonotype was seen more than once but under ten times. J is TRBJ2-3 and V is TRBV7-3; TRBD2 aligns across 9 bases. Trimming removed 2 bases from V and 7 bases from J; junction bases left unmatched: 10. The CDR3 length is 16 residues. The germline gives CDR1 SGHTA, CDR2 FQGTGA. CDR3 sequence (DNA): TGTGCCAGCAGCTTATCCATAGGACTAGCGCTGAATACGCAGTATTTT. This codes for CASSLSIGLALNTQYF.

This clonotype has just one count. Written as DNA, the CDR3 is TGTGCCGGAGGTAGCGGGAGGGCCTACAATGAGCAGTTCTTC. This sequence encodes CAGGSGRAYNEQFF. The gene calls are TRBV30 and TRBJ2-1; TRBD2 agrees at 11 bases. The CDR3 extends over 14 amino acids. Looked up from germline, CDR1 is GTSNPN and CDR2 is SVGIG (reference sequence). The J segment lost 2 bases and the V segment lost 8 bases, leaving 5 bases of the junction unmatched.

The gene calls are TRBV6-2 or TRBV6-3 and TRBJ2-1; D gene unclear. This CDR3 has 17 residues. V lost 2 bases, J lost 5 bases, and 19 bases lay in between. In germline, CDR1 is MNHEY, CDR2 SVGEGT. Written as DNA, the CDR3 is TGTGCCAGCAGTTACAGCGCACACCGCTATCGGGACAATGAGCAGTTCTTC. Protein product: CASSYSAHRYRDNEQFF.

The V gene is TRBV27, the J gene TRBJ2-5, with a possible D match to TRBD1 (6 bases). This CDR3 has 15 residues. With 5 bases removed from V and 5 bases from J, the gap between germline ends came to 18 bases. Germline values: CDR1 MNHEY, CDR2 SMNVEV (reference sequence). The CDR3 reads CASSRPPGVGETQYF. CDR3 bases: TGTGCCAGCAGTCGCCCCCCAGGGGTAGGGGAGACCCAGTACTTC.

The V gene is TRBV4-3, the J gene TRBJ2-1; D may be TRBD1 (5 bases). The CDR3 contains 13 residues. The germline gives CDR1 LGHNA, CDR2 YSLEER. The ends were cut back, 0 bases at V and 9 bases at J, with 9 bases in the middle. In nucleotides, the CDR3 is TGCGCCAGCAGCCAAGACCCTAGGGGTGAGCAGTTCTTC. Its protein product is CASSQDPRGEQFF.

This clonotype is a singleton in its sample. The chain employs TRBV24-1 and TRBJ1-4, with 10 nucleotides matching TRBD1. The CDR3 has 16 amino acids. After removal of 4 bases from V and 7 bases from J, the junction contained 8 bases not matched to a gene. Germline V gene lookup returns CDR1 KGHDR and CDR2 SFDVKD. CDR3 region: CATSESGTGDFEKLFF. In DNA, the CDR3 is TGTGCCACCAGTGAAAGCGGGACAGGGGATTTTGAAAAACTGTTTTTT.

The J gene is TRBJ1-2, the V gene TRBV4-1; TRBD1 matches at 10 bases. The germline V gene has CDR1 MGHRA and CDR2 YSYEKL. J gave up 1 base and V 3 bases, and 5 bases lay outside the gene matches. The CDR3 is 16 amino acids. The chain's CDR3 is CASSHHRDRGNYGYTF. The DNA for the CDR3 is TGCGCCAGCAGCCACCACCGGGACAGGGGTAACTATGGCTACACCTTC.

The CDR3 here is CASNGGGAGYGYTF. In DNA form, the CDR3 reads TGTGCCAGCAATGGAGGGGGCGCGGGCTATGGCTACACCTTC. The V and J genes are TRBV25-1 and TRBJ1-2, with TRBD1 matching over 7 bases. CDR3 length: 14 amino acids. The germline CDR1 and CDR2 sequences are MGHDK and SYGVNS. The V segment lost 7 bases and the J segment 4 bases; nucleotides outside the gene matches: 9.

The rearrangement links TRBV6-5 to TRBJ2-1, with 14 bases identical to TRBD2. Germline V gene sequence: CDR1 MNHEY, CDR2 SVGAGI. The CDR3 is 15 amino acids. The V gene end was trimmed by 8 bases and the J gene end by 3 bases; junction bases not matched to a gene: 3. In nucleotides, the CDR3 is TGTGCCAGCCAGGGACTAGCGGGAGACTACAATGAGCAGTTCTTC. Residues: CASQGLAGDYNEQFF.

This clonotype was detected only a few times. The V gene is TRBV28, the J gene TRBJ2-7; D not certain. Germline CDR1 MDHEN, CDR2 SYDVKM. With 3 bases removed from V and 6 bases from J, the gap between germline ends came to 21 bases. The CDR3 consists of 16 residues. CDR3 coding DNA: TGTGCCAGCAGTTTCCCGCCGGTACATGGGTTACCCGAGCAGTACTTC. Encoded protein: CASSFPPVHGLPEQYF.

The chain employs TRBV14 and TRBJ2-1; 9 bases are a match to TRBD2. The V and J ends lost 4 bases and 6 bases, in that order; junction bases with no gene match: 10. Per the germline V gene, CDR1 is SGHDN and CDR2 is FVKESK. This CDR3 is 16 amino acids long. The CDR3 bases are TGTGCCAGCAGCCTACTAGCGGGCTGGGAGCCCAATGAGCAGTTCTTC. Amino acids: CASSLLAGWEPNEQFF.

The V gene is TRBV27, the J gene TRBJ2-7; D is possibly TRBD2 (6 bases). The CDR3 length is 13 residues. Germline assignment: CDR1 MNHEY and CDR2 SMNVEV (reference sequence). V was cut by 6 bases and J by 7 bases, with 16 bases left in between. The DNA of the CDR3 is TGTGCCAGCAGCCTGTACCGGGGGAAGGAGCAGTACTTC. This encodes CASSLYRGKEQYF.

This clonotype was seen a few times. V is TRBV5-1 and J is TRBJ2-3; perhaps TRBD1 as D (6 bases). The V end was cut by 4 bases, the J end by 0 bases, with 12 bases between. Per the germline V gene, CDR1 is SGHRS and CDR2 is YFSETQ. There are 15 residues in the CDR3. CDR3 sequence reads: CASSTGTPSTDTQYF. The CDR3 region has the DNA TGCGCCAGCAGCACCGGGACACCGAGCACAGATACGCAGTATTTT.

This clonotype was found many times. The rearrangement uses TRBV12-3 or TRBV12-4 and TRBJ2-5, with TRBD2 as a possible D gene (5 bases). Trimming stripped 2 bases from V and 1 base from J, with 8 bases between. The CDR3 has 14 residues. The CDR3 nucleotides read TGTGCCAGCAGTTTATCAGCGGCCCAAGAGACCCAGTACTTC. Encoded protein: CASSLSAAQETQYF.

The chain has TRBV5-5 and TRBJ1-2, with D unresolved. The CDR3 runs 14 residues. CDR1 is SGHKS and CDR2 is YYEKEE in the germline V gene (reference sequence). V lost 4 bases, J lost 7 bases, and 17 bases lay in between. The CDR3: CASSPEGRRAGYTF. CDR3 DNA: TGTGCCAGCAGCCCGGAAGGACGGAGGGCTGGCTACACCTTC.

This clonotype was counted a few times. The chain has TRBV7-8 and TRBJ1-5; 10 bases match TRBD1. The germline gives CDR1 SGHVS, CDR2 FQNEAQ. CDR3 length: 15 amino acids. Germline trimming cut 7 bases from V and 2 bases from J; bases unmatched to any gene: 5. The CDR3 loop reads CASNSGTGGNQPQHF. In nucleotides, the CDR3 is TGTGCCAGCAACTCCGGGACAGGGGGCAATCAGCCCCAGCATTTT.

V and J are TRBV11-2 and TRBJ2-5; 10 nucleotides match TRBD1. The CDR3 totals 17 residues. Unmatched junction bases numbered 9, after V lost 2 bases and J lost 3 bases. The V gene's germline CDR1 is SGHAT and CDR2 FQNNGV. CDR3 loop: CASSLLGQGISKETQYF. The CDR3 DNA reads as TGTGCCAGCAGCTTACTGGGACAGGGGATTTCCAAAGAGACCCAGTACTTC.

This clonotype was counted many times. The chain couples TRBV7-2 to TRBJ2-1; 9 bases align to TRBD2. V was pared by 5 bases and J by 4 bases, with 9 bases of the junction left unmatched. Per germline, CDR1 SGHTA and CDR2 FQGNSA. The length of the CDR3 is 16 residues. CDR3 coding DNA: TGTGCCAGCAGCCCTTGGGGCGGGAGGGAATACAATGAGCAGTTCTTC. Protein: CASSPWGGREYNEQFF. Using reference TRBV7-2 and TRBJ2-1 for the parts outside the CDR3, the full variable domain is GAGVSQSPSNKVTEKGKDVELRCDPISGHTALYWYRQSLGQGLEFLIYFQGNSAPDKSGLPSDRFSAERTGGSVSTLTIQRTQQEDSAVYLCASSPWGGREYNEQFFGPGTRLTVL.

As for this clonotype: One junction end does not reproduce the germline sequence, and a read error may be involved. The chain uses TRBV14 and TRBJ2-1; D may correspond to TRBD1 or TRBD2 (6 bases each). The CDR3 consists of 14 residues. Germline lookup yields CDR1 SGHDN and CDR2 FVKESK. CDR3 sequence reads: CASSPTLGGTGKIF. The CDR3 bases are TGTGCCAGCAGCCCCACATTAGGGGGGACGGGTAAGATCTTC.

The J gene is TRBJ2-7, the V gene TRBV6-1; TRBD2 is a possible D gene (6 bases). Germline V lookup: CDR1 MNHNS, CDR2 SASEGT. The CDR3 spans 15 residues. Trimming stripped 0 bases from V and 5 bases from J, with 14 bases between. The CDR3 region is CASSEAYGRGDEQYV. The CDR3 DNA follows: TGTGCCAGCAGTGAAGCGTACGGGAGAGGGGACGAGCAGTACGTC.

The rearrangement uses TRBV27 and TRBJ2-5; 12 bases are shared with TRBD2. Germline assignment: CDR1 MNHEY and CDR2 SMNVEV (reference sequence). This CDR3 spans 19 amino acids. With V trimmed by 7 bases and J by 2 bases, 17 bases remained unmatched. The CDR3 nucleotides read TGTGCCAGCATGAATAGGCTGAGACTAGCGGGAGAGGCGCAAGAGACCCAGTACTTC. This gives the protein CASMNRLRLAGEAQETQYF.